This TCR beta chain was recovered during a study of cytomegalovirus exposure and HLA in healthy donors. The donors were members of the approximately 130-subject validation cohort (separate from the 666-subject first cohort). Profiled with immunoSEQ multiplex PCR; TCRdb holds only in-frame clones, not every one. The sample includes about 280,000 clones, 70% to 90% of them seen just once. Study-level results: A list of 164 TCR beta chains associated with cytomegalovirus was given. Using the classifier, cytomegalovirus status was reportedly diagnosed with high specificity and sensitivity. First-cohort TCR clusters tended to co-occur in the 130 or so validation repertoires, a later analysis found.

Comments on this clone: Its antigen is currently unknown.

Material: PBMCs. The source is a woman between 18 and 29 years old in good health and CMV-seronegative.

CDR3: CASTPSATQETQYF. CDR3 in DNA: TGTGCCAGCACCCCATCAGCGACCCAAGAGACCCAGTACTTC. This chain connects TRBV6-5 to TRBJ2-5; the D is unclear. Per the germline V gene, CDR1 is MNHEY and CDR2 is SVGAGI. With 7 bases removed from V and 1 base from J, the gap between germline ends came to 13 bases. There are 14 residues in the CDR3.